These 10 T cell receptor beta chains share one sample of origin, sequenced in a study of Graves' ophthalmopathy and Graves' hyperthyroidism. RNA transcripts provided the template for amplifying TCR beta CDR3 regions. First-round RT-PCR employed HTBI primers, with a second-round multiplex PCR after it. MiXCR, run by TCRdb on the multiplex PCR reads, gives a single entry per CDR3 protein. This sample yields 400,000 to 450,000 distinct CDR3 sequences, of which 20% to 25% are seen a single time; around 3% belongs to the top ten. The sequenced material came from peripheral blood. Source of these receptors: a woman aged 18-29 years with stable Graves' hyperthyroidism.

This clonotype was detected ten times or more. The DNA of the CDR3 is TGTGCCAGCAGTGAGTGGGACAGGGTAATCAACTATGGCTACACCTTC. This translates into CASSEWDRVINYGYTF. V is TRBV2 and J is TRBJ1-2; 9 positions agree with TRBD1. Germline loops: CDR1 SNHLY, CDR2 FYNNEI. CDR3 size: 16 residues. J was trimmed by 2 bases and V by 3 bases; bases with no gene match: 7.

The J gene is TRBJ1-2, the V gene TRBV12-3 or TRBV12-4; TRBD1 aligns across 11 bases. The CDR3 runs 15 residues. Unmatched junction bases numbered 4, after V lost 5 bases and J lost 2 bases. In nucleotides, the CDR3 is TGTGCCAGCAGTCAGGACAGGGGGCGGAACTATGGCTACACCTTC. Translation: CASSQDRGRNYGYTF.

The chain recombines TRBV24-1 with TRBJ2-3; D perhaps matches TRBD2 (6 bases). In germline, CDR1 is KGHDR, CDR2 SFDVKD. The CDR3 contains 15 residues. V lost 5 bases to trimming and J lost 1 base, with 12 bases between them. The CDR3 protein is CATSGVGGGTDTQYF. The CDR3 nucleotides read TGTGCCACCAGTGGGGTCGGCGGGGGCACAGATACGCAGTATTTT.

A note on this clonotype: No conserved phenylalanine or tryptophan is present at the end of the CDR3, so a read error is the likely explanation. The DNA is omitted, as the CDR3 cannot be located on it reliably, and the CDR3 follows TCRdb's listing. This chain links TRBV12-3 or TRBV12-4 with TRBJ1-1; no check of the table's D call, TRBD1, against the DNA was made. The CDR3 extends over 13 residues, inclusive of both ends. The CDR3 sequence: CASSFQGDTEACY.

This clonotype was seen repeatedly, ten times or more. V is TRBV20-1 and J is TRBJ2-7; TRBD2 might be the D (6 bases). CDR3 size: 14 residues. Germline V CDR1 and CDR2: DFQATT, SNEGSKA (reference sequence). V lost 6 bases and J 0 bases, leaving 15 bases between the germline ends. For the CDR3, the DNA is TGCAGTGCCAGCGGGCCGCGGGCCTCCTACGAGCAGTACTTC. This sequence encodes CSASGPRASYEQYF.

In its sample, this clonotype was seen many times. J is TRBJ1-5 and V is TRBV30; tentative D call: TRBD1 (5 bases). V lost 5 bases, J lost 4 bases, and 12 bases lay in between. The CDR3 has 13 amino acids. Germline V gene lookup returns CDR1 GTSNPN and CDR2 SVGIG (reference sequence). The CDR3 DNA reads TGTGCCTGGGCAAGGGACGGGAATCAGCCCCAGCATTTT. Residues: CAWARDGNQPQHF.

This clonotype was counted ten times or more. The chain employs TRBV10-3 and TRBJ1-1; the D gene is possibly TRBD1 (5 bases). The CDR3 has 12 residues. The germline gives CDR1 ENHRY, CDR2 SYGVKD. V was cut by 7 bases and J by 7 bases, with 13 bases left in between. The DNA of the CDR3 is TGTGCCATCAAGGATTCCAGGGATGAAGCTTTCTTT. Amino acid sequence: CAIKDSRDEAFF.

This clonotype came up many times. This may stem from a read error, because a much larger clone lies one nucleotide away. This chain links TRBV12-3 or TRBV12-4 with TRBJ1-5; tentative D call: TRBD1 (6 bases). The length of the CDR3 is 14 residues. DNA for the CDR3: TGTGCCAGCAGACCAACAGGGAGCAATCGGCCCCAGCATTTT. Translated: CASRPTGSNRPQHF.

There are many counts of this clonotype. CDR3: CASTYESNQPQHF. DNA for the CDR3: TGTGCCAGCACCTATGAAAGCAATCAGCCCCAGCATTTT. This chain joins TRBV7-9 and TRBJ1-5, with D hard to call. Germline values: CDR1 SEHNR, CDR2 FQNEAQ (reference sequence). The length of the CDR3 is 13 residues. The ends were cut back, 7 bases at V and 1 base at J, with 8 bases in the middle.

This clonotype was seen at least ten times. This chain joins TRBV27 and TRBJ2-7; 12 bases are shared with TRBD1. V lost 6 bases, J lost 7 bases, and 10 bases stayed unmatched. The CDR3 runs 15 residues. In germline, CDR1 is MNHEY, CDR2 SMNVEV (reference sequence). CDR3 in amino acids: CASRGQGAPLAEQYF. CDR3 nucleotides: TGTGCCAGCAGGGGACAGGGGGCCCCGTTGGCAGAGCAGTACTTC.